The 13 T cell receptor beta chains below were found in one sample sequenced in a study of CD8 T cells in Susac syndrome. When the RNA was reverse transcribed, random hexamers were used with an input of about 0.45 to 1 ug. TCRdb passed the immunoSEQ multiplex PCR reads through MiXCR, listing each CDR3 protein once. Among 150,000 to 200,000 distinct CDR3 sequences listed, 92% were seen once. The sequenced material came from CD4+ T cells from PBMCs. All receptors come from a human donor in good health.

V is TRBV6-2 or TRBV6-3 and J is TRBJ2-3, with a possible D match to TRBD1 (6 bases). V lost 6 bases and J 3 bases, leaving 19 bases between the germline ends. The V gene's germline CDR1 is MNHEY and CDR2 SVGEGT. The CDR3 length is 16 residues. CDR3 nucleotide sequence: TGTGCCAGCAGCAACAGGGCAGGGGTAATTACAGATACGCAGTATTTT. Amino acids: CASSNRAGVITDTQYF.

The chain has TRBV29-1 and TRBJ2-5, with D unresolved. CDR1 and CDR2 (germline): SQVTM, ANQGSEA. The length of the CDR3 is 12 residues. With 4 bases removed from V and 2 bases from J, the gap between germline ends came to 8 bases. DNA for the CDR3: TGCAGCGTTGCTAAAGGGCAAGAGACCCAGTACTTC. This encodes CSVAKGQETQYF.

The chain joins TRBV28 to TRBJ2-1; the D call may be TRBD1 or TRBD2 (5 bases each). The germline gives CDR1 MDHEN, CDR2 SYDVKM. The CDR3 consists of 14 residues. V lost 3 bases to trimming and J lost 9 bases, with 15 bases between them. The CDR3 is CASSLMKGDGEQFF. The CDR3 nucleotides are TGTGCCAGCAGTTTGATGAAAGGGGACGGTGAGCAGTTCTTC.

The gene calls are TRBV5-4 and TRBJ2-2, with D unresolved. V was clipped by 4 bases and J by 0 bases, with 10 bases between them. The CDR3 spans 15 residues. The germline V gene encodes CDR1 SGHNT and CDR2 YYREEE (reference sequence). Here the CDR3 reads CASSPSGPNTGELFF. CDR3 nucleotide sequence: TGTGCCAGCAGCCCCTCGGGCCCGAACACCGGGGAGCTGTTTTTT. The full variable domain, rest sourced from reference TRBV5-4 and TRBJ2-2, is ETGVTQSPTHLIKTRGQQVTLRCSSQSGHNTVSWYQQALGQGPQFIFQYYREEENGRGNFPPRFSGLQFPNYSSELNVNALELDDSALYLCASSPSGPNTGELFFGEGSRLTVL.

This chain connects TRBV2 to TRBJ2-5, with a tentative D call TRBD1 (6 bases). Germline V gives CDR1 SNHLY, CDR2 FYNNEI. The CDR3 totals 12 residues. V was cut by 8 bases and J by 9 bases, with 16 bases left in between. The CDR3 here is CASASTQGPQYF. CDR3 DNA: TGTGCCAGCGCCTCAACTCAGGGGCCCCAGTACTTC. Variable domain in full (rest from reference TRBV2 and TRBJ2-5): EPEVTQTPSHQVTQMGQEVILRCVPISNHLYFYWYRQILGQKVEFLVSFYNNEISEKSEIFDDQFSVERPDGSNFTLKIRSTKLEDSAMYFCASASTQGPQYFGPGTRLLVL.

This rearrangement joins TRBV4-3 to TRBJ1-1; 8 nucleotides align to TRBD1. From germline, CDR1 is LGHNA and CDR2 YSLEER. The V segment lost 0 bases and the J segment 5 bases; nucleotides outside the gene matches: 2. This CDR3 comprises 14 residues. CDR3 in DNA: TGCGCCAGCAGCCAAGAGCAGGGGGCGACTGAAGCTTTCTTT. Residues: CASSQEQGATEAFF.

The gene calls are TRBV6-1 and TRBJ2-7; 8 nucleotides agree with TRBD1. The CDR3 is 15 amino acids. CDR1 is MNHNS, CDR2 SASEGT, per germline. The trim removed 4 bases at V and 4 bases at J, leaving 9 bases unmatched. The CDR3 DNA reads TGTGCCAGCAGTGTCACCGGGACAGGCCGTTACGAGCAGTACTTC. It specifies CASSVTGTGRYEQYF.

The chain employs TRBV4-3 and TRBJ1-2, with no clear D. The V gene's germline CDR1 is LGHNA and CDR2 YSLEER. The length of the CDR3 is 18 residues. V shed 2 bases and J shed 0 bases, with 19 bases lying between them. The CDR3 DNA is TGCGCCAGCAGCCAAATCCTTTGGGGAGGTCCCCCTAACTATGGCTACACCTTC. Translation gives CASSQILWGGPPNYGYTF.

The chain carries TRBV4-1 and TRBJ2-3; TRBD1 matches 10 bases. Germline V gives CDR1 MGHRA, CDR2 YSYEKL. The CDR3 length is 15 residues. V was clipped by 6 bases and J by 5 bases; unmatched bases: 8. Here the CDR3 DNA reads TGCGCCAGCAGTCTCGCGGGACAGGGGATAGATACGCAGTATTTT. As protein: CASSLAGQGIDTQYF.

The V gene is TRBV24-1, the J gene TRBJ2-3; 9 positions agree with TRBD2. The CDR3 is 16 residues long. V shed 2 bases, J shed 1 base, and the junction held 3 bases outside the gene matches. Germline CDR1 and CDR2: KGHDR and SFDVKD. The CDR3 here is CATSDWGGRGTDTQYF. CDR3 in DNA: TGTGCCACCAGTGATTGGGGCGGGAGGGGCACAGATACGCAGTATTTT.

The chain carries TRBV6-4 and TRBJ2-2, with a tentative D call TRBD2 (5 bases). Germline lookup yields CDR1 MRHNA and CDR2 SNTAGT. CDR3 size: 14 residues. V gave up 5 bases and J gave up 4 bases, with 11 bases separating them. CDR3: CASSSGIPTGELFF. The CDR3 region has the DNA TGTGCCAGCAGTTCCGGGATCCCCACCGGGGAGCTGTTTTTT.

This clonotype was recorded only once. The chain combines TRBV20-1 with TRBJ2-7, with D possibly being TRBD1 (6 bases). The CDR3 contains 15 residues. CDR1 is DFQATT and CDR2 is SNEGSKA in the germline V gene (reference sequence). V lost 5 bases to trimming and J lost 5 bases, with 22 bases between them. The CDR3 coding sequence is TGCAGTGCTGGGGTGGGGACATTAAAACACCACGAGCAGTACTTC. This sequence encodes CSAGVGTLKHHEQYF.

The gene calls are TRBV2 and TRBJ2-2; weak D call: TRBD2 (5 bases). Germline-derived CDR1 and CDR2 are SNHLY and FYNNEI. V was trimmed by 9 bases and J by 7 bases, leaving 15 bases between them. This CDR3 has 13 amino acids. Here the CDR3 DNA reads TGTGCCAGTCGGACTTCCGACGGCGGGGAGCTGTTTTTT. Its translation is CASRTSDGGELFF. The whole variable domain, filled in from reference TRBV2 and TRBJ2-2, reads EPEVTQTPSHQVTQMGQEVILRCVPISNHLYFYWYRQILGQKVEFLVSFYNNEISEKSEIFDDQFSVERPDGSNFTLKIRSTKLEDSAMYFCASRTSDGGELFFGEGSRLTVL.